This TCR beta chain was obtained from a study of cytomegalovirus exposure and HLA in healthy donors. The study, taken as a whole, reports: The classifier reportedly diagnosed cytomegalovirus status with high specificity and sensitivity. Through in vitro validation, a few CMV-associated chains were shown to be specific for CMV antigens.

Trimming took 2 bases from V and 6 from J, leaving 4 bases between them. Germline loops: CDR1 MNHNY, CDR2 SVGAGI (reference sequence). This CDR3 comprises 12 residues. On this clone: No antigen is known for it.

Generated by immunoSEQ multiplex PCR, the TCRdb table keeps only in-frame clones and is missing some. The table has more than 50,000 clones, more than 85% seen once. The donors formed part of the approximately 120-subject validation cohort, distinct from the roughly 630-subject first cohort. Material: PBMCs. The receptor was derived from a woman aged 30 to 39 in good health and CMV-seronegative. The V and J genes are TRBV6-6 and TRBJ2-2, with no clear D. CDR3 sequence: CASSYTAGELFF. The CDR3 nucleotides read TGTGCCAGCAGTTACACGGCCGGGGAGCTGTTTTTT.